This TCR beta chain appears in the sequencing data of a study of blood T cell repertoires in COVID-19. Overall study: Sites in the United States, Italy and Spain provided acute and convalescent COVID-19 samples. PBMCs, B-cell-depleted T cells, or T cells were the source of the cDNA or gDNA that made up the material.

This clone appeared a single time. In the original analysis: Using reference gene primer amplification, nucleated cell counts were estimated. Produced via immunoSEQ multiplex PCR; TCRdb's table is partial and in-frame only. From that table come the V and J calls and clone size; the DNA was used to work out D and trimming. The sample includes about 40,000 clones, roughly 90% of them seen just once. This TCR came from a man aged 55 to 70 with acute or convalescent COVID-19. The sequencing input was peripheral blood.

The DNA of the CDR3 is TGCGCCAGCAGCTTGGGAGCCTTACGGAATGAGCAGTTCTTC. This sequence encodes CASSLGALRNEQFF. The rearrangement links TRBV5-1 to TRBJ2-1; D remains ambiguous. V was trimmed by 0 bases and J by 7 bases, leaving 11 bases between them. This CDR3 is 14 amino acids long. Germline V gene sequence: CDR1 SGHRS, CDR2 YFSETQ.